This T cell receptor beta chain derives from a study of T cell repertoires in cytomegalovirus infection. Study background: CMV epitopes that were recently identified and HLA-C-restricted were used alongside well-studied HLA-B-restricted ones.

This clonotype was counted only a few times. Its antigen is unknown. One entry per CDR3 protein, called by TCRdb with MiXCR from the reads. The sample lists about 470,000 distinct CDR3 sequences, about two fifths seen once, with around 45% in the top ten. The germline V and J ends were trimmed by 6 bases and 7 bases, with 12 bases remaining between them. The CDR3 totals 12 residues. Germline V CDR1 and CDR2: MNHEY, SVGAGI. This sequence originates from a human donor in good health (CMV status not recorded). Some clones in this sample may be carry-over from other donors' samples. The chain is built from TRBV6-5 and TRBJ1-1; D possibly corresponds to TRBD1 (5 bases). This specimen was cultured PBMCs, taken from culture after CMV antigen stimulation. CDR3 protein: CASSRTGDEAFF. The CDR3 DNA is TGTGCCAGCAGCCGGACGGGGGATGAAGCTTTCTTT.